The rows below give T cell receptor beta chains drawn from one sample of a study of CD8 T cells in ankylosing spondylitis. TCRdb reprocessed the 5' RACE reads with MiXCR, giving one entry per CDR3 protein. This sample has around 890,000 distinct CDR3 sequences, with roughly 10% found just once. The specimen was blood, either unsorted or a sorted T cell fraction (not recorded which). These receptor sequences come from a male donor with ankylosing spondylitis. Each CDR3 is given with its conserved first and last residue. Each record gives: J gene, D gene, V gene, clone size, CDR3 protein, CDR3 DNA. The D gene is left open where the match is weak. A row's size may be missing; if present it is once, few, many or a size class.

TRBJ2-3 | NA | TRBV7-2 | NA | CASSLLGAGSTDTQYF | TGTGCCAGCAGCCTTCTGGGGGCGGGAAGCACAGATACGCAGTATTTT
TRBJ2-7 | NA | TRBV7-2 | many | CASSLTRFYEQYF | TGTGCCAGCAGCTTAACTCGATTCTACGAGCAGTACTTC
TRBJ2-7 | NA | TRBV7-9 | few | CASSSRQENYEQYF | TGTGCCAGCAGCAGCAGACAGGAGAACTACGAGCAGTACTTC
TRBJ2-7 | NA | TRBV6-1 | NA | CASSLPPFYEQYF | TGTGCCAGCAGTCTCCCCCCCTTTTACGAGCAGTACTTC
TRBJ1-5 | TRBD1 | TRBV5-1 | many | CASSQGGLNQPQHF | TGCGCCAGCAGCCAGGGGGGCCTCAATCAGCCCCAGCATTTT
TRBJ2-3 | NA | TRBV12-5 | few | CASAGAYTDTQYF | TGTGCTAGTGCGGGGGCTTACACAGATACGCAGTATTTT
TRBJ2-7 | NA | TRBV7-9 | NA | CASSLAVARGSYEQYF | TGTGCCAGCAGCTTAGCGGTCGCCAGGGGCTCCTACGAGCAGTACTTC
TRBJ2-7 | NA | TRBV6-6 | NA | CASSPSGLEQYF | TGTGCCAGCAGCCCTTCAGGCCTCGAGCAGTACTTC
TRBJ1-2 | NA | TRBV7-2 | NA | CASSSYRVGYTF | TGTGCCAGCAGCTCCTACAGGGTTGGCTACACCTTC
TRBJ2-7 | NA | TRBV12-3/TRBV12-4 | many | CASRIGRYEQYF | TGTGCCAGCAGAATAGGGAGGTACGAGCAGTACTTC
TRBJ2-5 | NA | TRBV18 | NA | CASSPIAPAQETQYF | TGTGCCAGCTCACCCATTGCCCCCGCGCAAGAGACCCAGTACTTC
TRBJ1-2 | NA | TRBV9 | NA | CASSGSPPGERGSYTF | TGTGCCAGCAGCGGTAGCCCTCCGGGGGAGAGGGGTAGCTACACCTTC
TRBJ1-6 | NA | TRBV20-1 | NA | CSARDWAGPNSPLHF | TGCAGTGCTAGAGATTGGGCAGGTCCTAATTCACCCCTCCACTTT
TRBJ2-5 | NA | TRBV7-2 | NA | CASSLVPVQETQYF | TGTGCCAGCAGCTTAGTGCCTGTGCAAGAGACCCAGTACTTC
TRBJ2-7 | TRBD1 | TRBV6-5 | NA | CASSYTGVGSSYEQYF | TGTGCCAGCAGTTATACAGGGGTGGGAAGCTCCTACGAGCAGTACTTC
TRBJ1-1 | TRBD1 | TRBV18 | few | CASSPLPSGTGSVTEAFF | TGTGCCAGCTCACCACTACCTTCCGGGACAGGGAGCGTCACTGAAGCTTTCTTT
TRBJ2-2 | NA | TRBV29-1 | many | CSVTSTGELFF | TGCAGCGTAACGAGCACCGGGGAGCTGTTTTTT
TRBJ1-1 | NA | TRBV4-2 | NA | CASSQDFNGETEAFF | TGTGCCAGCAGCCAAGATTTTAACGGCGAAACTGAAGCTTTCTTT
TRBJ2-5 | NA | TRBV20-1 | few | CSARRPISEETQYF | TGCAGTGCGAGAAGACCAATCTCCGAGGAGACCCAGTACTTC
TRBJ2-1 | NA | TRBV28 | few | CASSFPVYNEQFF | TGTGCCAGCAGTTTCCCCGTCTACAATGAGCAGTTCTTC
TRBJ2-7 | NA | TRBV7-2 | NA | CASSPLAQSYEQYF | TGTGCCAGCAGCCCATTAGCACAGTCCTACGAGCAGTACTTC
TRBJ2-3 | TRBD2 | TRBV20-1 | few | CSAGSGGDTDTQYF | TGCAGTGCTGGTAGCGGGGGAGACACAGATACGCAGTATTTT
TRBJ1-2 | NA | TRBV5-1 | many | CASSIQGNYGYTF | TGCGCCAGCAGCATCCAGGGGAACTATGGCTACACCTTC
TRBJ1-4 | NA | TRBV7-2 | few | CASSPQGNEKLFF | TGTGCCAGCAGCCCACAGGGTAATGAAAAACTGTTTTTT
TRBJ2-1 | NA | TRBV15 | NA | CATSRDSGGLDEQFF | TGTGCCACCAGCAGAGATTCCGGGGGGCTTGATGAGCAGTTCTTC
TRBJ2-1 | NA | TRBV5-1 | few | CASSLALVGNEQFF | TGCGCCAGCAGCCTTGCACTAGTCGGCAATGAGCAGTTCTTC
TRBJ2-3 | NA | TRBV20-1 | many | CSATPGSFGDTQYF | TGCAGTGCTACCCCAGGGTCCTTCGGAGATACGCAGTATTTT
TRBJ2-3 | NA | TRBV6-5 | few | CASSYSSIDTQYF | TGTGCCAGCAGTTACTCTTCCATAGATACGCAGTATTTT
TRBJ1-1 | NA | TRBV7-2 | NA | CASSNRRNTEAFF | TGTGCCAGCAGCAACCGGAGGAACACTGAAGCTTTCTTT